Below are 9 T cell receptor beta chains sequenced from a single sample in a study of blood T cells in healthy people across ages. Primed by a sample-barcoded 5' primer and a J-beta primer mix, a second PCR proceeded for 7 to 11 cycles. TCRdb ran MiXCR on the 5' RACE reads and lists one entry per CDR3 protein. The table includes more than 1,400,000 distinct CDR3 sequences, 40% to 50% detected once. Source material: blood. The receptors stem from a woman in her late teens or twenties in good health.

This chain joins TRBV5-1 and TRBJ1-5; D gene ambiguous. The CDR3 runs 14 residues. Germline V gene lookup returns CDR1 SGHRS and CDR2 YFSETQ. V was shortened by 4 bases and J by 1 base, with 9 bases between the two germline ends. This CDR3 reads CASSHEASNQPQHF. The CDR3 DNA reads as TGCGCCAGCAGCCACGAGGCGAGCAATCAGCCCCAGCATTTT.

This clonotype was detected a few times. CDR3 residues: CASSLRQFQETQYF. The CDR3, as DNA: TGTGCCAGCAGCTTAAGGCAGTTCCAAGAGACCCAGTACTTC. The chain couples TRBV13 to TRBJ2-5; D is undetermined. The germline gives CDR1 PRHDT, CDR2 FYEKMQ (reference sequence). The ends were cut back, 2 bases at V and 1 base at J, with 8 bases in the middle. CDR3 length equals 14 residues.

V usage is TRBV4-1 and J usage is TRBJ2-7; 7 nucleotides line up with TRBD1. The CDR3 has 14 residues. J was trimmed by 2 bases and V by 2 bases; bases with no gene match: 3. Germline-derived CDR1 and CDR2 are MGHRA and YSYEKL. This CDR3 is CASSQNQGAYEQYF. Here the CDR3 DNA reads TGCGCCAGCAGCCAAAACCAGGGGGCCTACGAGCAGTACTTC.

This rearrangement joins TRBV7-8 to TRBJ1-4; D remains ambiguous. Trimming took off 8 bases at V and 3 bases at J, with 13 bases between the two ends. Germline V gene sequence: CDR1 SGHVS, CDR2 FQNEAQ. This CDR3 is 14 amino acids long. Here the CDR3 reads CASAVGGANEKLFF. The CDR3 DNA reads as TGTGCCAGCGCCGTTGGAGGTGCTAATGAAAAACTGTTTTTT.

In the case of this clonotype: At one end, the junction sequence differs from germline, possibly due to a read error. The rearrangement uses TRBV3-1 and TRBJ2-3, with 9 bases that match TRBD2. Looked up from germline, CDR1 is LGHDT and CDR2 is YNNKEL (reference sequence). This CDR3 has 14 residues. The DNA for the CDR3 is TGTGCCAGCAGTCTAGCGGGGCCCACAGATAAGCAGTATTTT. It codes for CASSLAGPTDKQYF.

The chain employs TRBV27 and TRBJ2-5, with D possibly being TRBD2 (6 bases). This CDR3 is built from 15 residues. Trimming removed 4 bases at V and 5 bases at J, with 17 bases between. Germline values: CDR1 MNHEY, CDR2 SMNVEV (reference sequence). CDR3 DNA: TGTGCCAGCAGTTCGACTAGTGGAGTGGGGGAGACCCAGTACTTC. Its protein is CASSSTSGVGETQYF.

This chain connects TRBV13 to TRBJ1-2, with TRBD1 as a possible D gene (6 bases). V was shortened by 5 bases and J by 8 bases, with 18 bases between the two germline ends. The germline V gene encodes CDR1 PRHDT and CDR2 FYEKMQ (reference sequence). CDR3 length: 14 residues. As DNA, the CDR3 is TGTGCCAGCAGCCAGGAACGGGGGGCCGGGGGCTACACCTTC. It specifies CASSQERGAGGYTF.

V gene TRBV10-3 combines with J gene TRBJ2-5; TRBD2 matches 9 bases. The CDR3 has 16 residues. Trimming took 10 bases from V and 4 from J; bases not matched to a gene: 16. In germline, CDR1 is ENHRY, CDR2 SYGVKD. The CDR3 spells CATRGESGGPVETQYF. Written as DNA, the CDR3 is TGTGCCACCCGGGGGGAAAGCGGGGGGCCGGTAGAGACCCAGTACTTC.

This clonotype was counted ten times or more. This sequence joins TRBV9 and TRBJ2-3; unclear D gene. CDR3 length equals 16 residues. Germline CDR1 and CDR2: SGDLS and YYNGEE. Deletions cut 3 bases from V and 2 bases from J, with 16 bases between. The CDR3 sequence: CASSEELDHYTDTQYF. In DNA, the CDR3 is TGTGCCAGCAGCGAGGAACTCGACCACTACACAGATACGCAGTATTTT.